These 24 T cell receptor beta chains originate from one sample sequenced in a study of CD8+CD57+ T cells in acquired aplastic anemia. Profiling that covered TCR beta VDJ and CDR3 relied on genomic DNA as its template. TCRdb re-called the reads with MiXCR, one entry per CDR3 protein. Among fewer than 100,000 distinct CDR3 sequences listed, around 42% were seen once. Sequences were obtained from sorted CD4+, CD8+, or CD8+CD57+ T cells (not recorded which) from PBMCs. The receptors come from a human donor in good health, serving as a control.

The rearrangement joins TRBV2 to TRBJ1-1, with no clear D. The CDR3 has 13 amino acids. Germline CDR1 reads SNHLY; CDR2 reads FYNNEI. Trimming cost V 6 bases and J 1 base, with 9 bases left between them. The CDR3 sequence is CASRASGNTEAFF. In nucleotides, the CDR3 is TGTGCCAGCAGAGCATCAGGGAACACTGAAGCTTTCTTT.

CDR3 nucleotides: TGTGCCAGCAGCTATTCTAATTCACCCCTCCACTTT. It encodes CASSYSNSPLHF. The chain recombines TRBV28 with TRBJ1-6; D is unclear. CDR1 and CDR2 from the germline V gene are MDHEN and SYDVKM. Trimming stripped 6 bases from V and 6 bases from J, with 6 bases between. The CDR3 extends over 12 amino acids.

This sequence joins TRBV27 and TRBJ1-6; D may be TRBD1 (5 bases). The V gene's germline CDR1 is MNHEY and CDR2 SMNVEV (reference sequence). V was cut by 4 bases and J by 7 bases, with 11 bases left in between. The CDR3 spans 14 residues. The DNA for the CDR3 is TGTGCCAGCAGTTACGACAGACAAAATTCACCCCTCCACTTT. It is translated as CASSYDRQNSPLHF.

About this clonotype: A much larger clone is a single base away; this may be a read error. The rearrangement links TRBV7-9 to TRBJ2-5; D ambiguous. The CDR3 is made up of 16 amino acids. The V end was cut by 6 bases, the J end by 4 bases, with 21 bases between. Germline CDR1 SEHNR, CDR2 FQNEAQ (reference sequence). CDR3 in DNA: TGTGCCAGCAGTCCATACTTAGAGGCAGATCGAGAGACCCAGTACTTC. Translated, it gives CASSPYLEADRETQYF.

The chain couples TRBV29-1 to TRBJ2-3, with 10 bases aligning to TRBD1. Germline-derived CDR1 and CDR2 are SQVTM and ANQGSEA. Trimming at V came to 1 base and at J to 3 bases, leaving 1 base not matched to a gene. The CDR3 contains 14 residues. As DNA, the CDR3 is TGCAGCGTTGAAGGGGACAGGGGTACAGATACGCAGTATTTT. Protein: CSVEGDRGTDTQYF.

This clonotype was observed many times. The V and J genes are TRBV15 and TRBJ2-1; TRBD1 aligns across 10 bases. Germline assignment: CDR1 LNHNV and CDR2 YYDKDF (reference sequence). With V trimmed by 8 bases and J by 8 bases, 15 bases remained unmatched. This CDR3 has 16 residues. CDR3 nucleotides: TGTGCCACCTCTCCGACTAGGGGGACAGGGGAGGATGAGCAGTTCTTC. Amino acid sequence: CATSPTRGTGEDEQFF.

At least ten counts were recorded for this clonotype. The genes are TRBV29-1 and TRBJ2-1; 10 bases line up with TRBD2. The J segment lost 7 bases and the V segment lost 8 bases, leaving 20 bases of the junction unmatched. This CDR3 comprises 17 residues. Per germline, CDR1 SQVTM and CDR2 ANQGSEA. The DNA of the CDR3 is TGCAGCTACCTCCCGTTGACCACTAGCGGGACGAATAATGAGCAGTTCTTC. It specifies CSYLPLTTSGTNNEQFF.

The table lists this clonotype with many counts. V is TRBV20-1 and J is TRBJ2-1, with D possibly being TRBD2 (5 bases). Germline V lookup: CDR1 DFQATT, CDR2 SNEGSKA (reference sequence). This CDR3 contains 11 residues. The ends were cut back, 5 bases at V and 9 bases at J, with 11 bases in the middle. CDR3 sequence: CSARFRGEQFF. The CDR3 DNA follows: TGCAGTGCTCGATTTCGGGGTGAGCAGTTCTTC.

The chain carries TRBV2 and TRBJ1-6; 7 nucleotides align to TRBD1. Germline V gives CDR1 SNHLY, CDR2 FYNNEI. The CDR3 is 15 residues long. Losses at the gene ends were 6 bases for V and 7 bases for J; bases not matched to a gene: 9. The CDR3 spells CASSWGTVRNSPLHF. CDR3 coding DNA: TGTGCCAGCAGCTGGGGGACAGTAAGAAATTCACCCCTCCACTTT.

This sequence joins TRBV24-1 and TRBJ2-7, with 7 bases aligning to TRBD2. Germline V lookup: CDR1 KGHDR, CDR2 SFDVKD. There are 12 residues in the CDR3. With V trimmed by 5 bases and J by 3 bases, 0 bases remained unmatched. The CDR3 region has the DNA TGTGCCACCAGTGGGGGGGGCTACGAGCAGTACTTC. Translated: CATSGGGYEQYF.

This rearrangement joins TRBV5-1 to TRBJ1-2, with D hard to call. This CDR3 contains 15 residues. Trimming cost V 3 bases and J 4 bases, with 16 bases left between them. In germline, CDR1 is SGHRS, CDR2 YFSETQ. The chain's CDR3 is CASSSRPRVSYGYTF. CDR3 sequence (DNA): TGCGCCAGCAGCTCCCGGCCGAGGGTCAGCTATGGCTACACCTTC.

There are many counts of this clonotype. DNA of the CDR3: TGTGCCAGCACGGGACTAGCTATGAACGAGCAGTACTTC. This translates into CASTGLAMNEQYF. The genes are TRBV2 and TRBJ2-7, with 9 positions matching TRBD2. In germline, CDR1 is SNHLY, CDR2 FYNNEI. The junction had 6 bases not matched to a gene; V was cut back by 7 bases and J by 5 bases. This CDR3 region has 13 residues.

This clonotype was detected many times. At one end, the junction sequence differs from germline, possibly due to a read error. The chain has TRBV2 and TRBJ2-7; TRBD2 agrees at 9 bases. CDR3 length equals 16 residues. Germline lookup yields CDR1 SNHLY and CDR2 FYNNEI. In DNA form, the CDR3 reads TGTGCCAGCAGTGTCGGTGATAGCGGGAGCTCCCACGAGCAGTACTTC. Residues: CASSVGDSGSSHEQYF.

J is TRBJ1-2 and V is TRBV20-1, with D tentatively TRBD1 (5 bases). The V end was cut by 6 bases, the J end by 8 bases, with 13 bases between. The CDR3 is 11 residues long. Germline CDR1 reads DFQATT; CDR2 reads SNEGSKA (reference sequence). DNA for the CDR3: TGCAGTGCCGACAGTCCCTCCGGCTACACCTTC. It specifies CSADSPSGYTF.

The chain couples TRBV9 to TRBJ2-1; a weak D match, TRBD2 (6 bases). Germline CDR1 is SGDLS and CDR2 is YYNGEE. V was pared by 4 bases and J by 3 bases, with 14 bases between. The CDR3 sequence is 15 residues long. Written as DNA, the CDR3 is TGTGCCAGCAGCACCCTGGGGGGAGACTACAATGAGCAGTTCTTC. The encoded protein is CASSTLGGDYNEQFF.

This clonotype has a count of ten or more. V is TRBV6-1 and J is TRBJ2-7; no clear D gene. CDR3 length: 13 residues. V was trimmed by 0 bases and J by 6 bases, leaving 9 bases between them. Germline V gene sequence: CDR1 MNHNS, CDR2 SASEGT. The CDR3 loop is CASSEAEHREQYF. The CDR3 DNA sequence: TGTGCCAGCAGTGAAGCCGAACATCGCGAGCAGTACTTC.

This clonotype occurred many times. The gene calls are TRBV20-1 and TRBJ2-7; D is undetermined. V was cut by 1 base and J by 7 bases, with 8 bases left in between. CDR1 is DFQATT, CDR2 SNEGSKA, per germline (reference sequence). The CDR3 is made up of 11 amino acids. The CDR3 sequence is CSARVVGEQYF. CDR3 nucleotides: TGCAGTGCTAGAGTGGTAGGGGAGCAGTACTTC.

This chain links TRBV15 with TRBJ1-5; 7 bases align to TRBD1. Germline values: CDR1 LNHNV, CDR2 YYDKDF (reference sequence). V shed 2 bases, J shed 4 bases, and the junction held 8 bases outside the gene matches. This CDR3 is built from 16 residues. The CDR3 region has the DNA TGTGCCACCAGCAGAACCGGACAGGCGAATAATCAGCCCCAGCATTTT. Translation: CATSRTGQANNQPQHF. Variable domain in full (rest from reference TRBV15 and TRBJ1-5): DAMVIQNPRYQVTQFGKPVTLSCSQTLNHNVMYWYQQKSSQAPKLLFHYYDKDFNNEADTPDNFQSRRPNTSFCFLDIRSPGLGDTAMYLCATSRTGQANNQPQHFGDGTRLSIL.

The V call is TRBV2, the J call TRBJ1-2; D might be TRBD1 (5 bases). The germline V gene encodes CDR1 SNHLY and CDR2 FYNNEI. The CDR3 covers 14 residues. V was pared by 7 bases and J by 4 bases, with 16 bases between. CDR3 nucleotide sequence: TGTGCCAGCATAAATAGGCAGGGTGCCTATGGCTACACCTTC. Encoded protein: CASINRQGAYGYTF.

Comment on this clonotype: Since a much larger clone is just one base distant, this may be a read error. This chain's CDR3 is CASSLEDSYERYF. As DNA, the CDR3 is TGTGCCAGCAGCTTAGAGGATTCCTACGAGCGGTACTTC. V gene TRBV7-9 combines with J gene TRBJ2-7; D gene unclear. The CDR3 is 13 amino acids. The germline V gene has CDR1 SEHNR and CDR2 FQNEAQ (reference sequence). The whole variable domain, filled in from reference TRBV7-9 and TRBJ2-7, reads DTGVSQNPRHKITKRGQNVTFRCDPISEHNRLYWYRQTLGQGPEFLTYFQNEAQLEKSRLLSDRFSAERPKGSFSTLEIQRTEQGDSAMYLCASSLEDSYERYFGPGTRLTVT.

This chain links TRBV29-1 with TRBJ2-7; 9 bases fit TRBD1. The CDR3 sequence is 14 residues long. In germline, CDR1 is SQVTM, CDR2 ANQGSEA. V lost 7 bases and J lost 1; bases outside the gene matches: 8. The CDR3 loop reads CSANLQGASYEQYF. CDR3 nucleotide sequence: TGCAGCGCCAACCTACAGGGGGCTTCCTACGAGCAGTACTTC.

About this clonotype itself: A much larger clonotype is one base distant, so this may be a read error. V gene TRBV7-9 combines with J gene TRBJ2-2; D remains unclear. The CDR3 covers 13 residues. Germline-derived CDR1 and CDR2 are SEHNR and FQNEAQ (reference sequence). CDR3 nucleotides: TGTACCAGCAGCTGGGGTAACGGCGGGGAGCTGTTTTTT. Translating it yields CTSSWGNGGELFF.

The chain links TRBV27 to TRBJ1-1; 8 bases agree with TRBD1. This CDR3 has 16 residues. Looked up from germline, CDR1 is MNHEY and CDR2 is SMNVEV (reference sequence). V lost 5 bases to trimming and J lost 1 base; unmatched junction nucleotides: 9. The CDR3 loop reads CASSKAKDRANTEAFF. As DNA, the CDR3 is TGTGCCAGCAGTAAAGCGAAGGACAGGGCGAACACTGAAGCTTTCTTT.

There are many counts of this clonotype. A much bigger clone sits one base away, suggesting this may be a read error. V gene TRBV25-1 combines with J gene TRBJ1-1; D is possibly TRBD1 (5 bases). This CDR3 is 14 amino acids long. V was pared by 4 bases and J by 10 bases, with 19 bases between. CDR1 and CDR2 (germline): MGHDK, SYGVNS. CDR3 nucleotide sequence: TGTGCCAGCAGTGGATATCCTGCACGCGGGGGAGCTTTCTTT. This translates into CASSGYPARGGAFF.